The rows below give T cell receptor beta chains drawn from one sample of a study of T cell responses to AZD1222 COVID-19 vaccine. Sequencing was performed with immunoSEQ multiplex PCR; in TCRdb, only in-frame clones are kept and a portion is missing. The sample has about 94,000 clones, around nine tenths seen once; the top ten hold roughly 14%. Sequencing was performed on peripheral blood, taken on day 0 of AZD1222 vaccination. The receptors come from an adult in good health. CDR3s include the opening cysteine and the closing phenylalanine or tryptophan. D genes are given only for firm matches. A row's size may be missing; if present it is once, few, many or a size class.

j_gene | abundance | v_gene | d_gene | CDR3nt | CDR3aa
TRBJ2-1 | . | TRBV5-6 | TRBD2 | TGTGCCAGCAGCTTGGTTCTAACTAGCGGGGGAGATGAGCAGTTCTTC | CASSLVLTSGGDEQFF
TRBJ2-1 | . | TRBV7-9 | TRBD2 | TGTGCCAGCAGCCCGAATCTAGCGGGGTACAATGAGCAGTTCTTC | CASSPNLAGYNEQFF
TRBJ2-2 | few | TRBV9 | . | TGTGCCAGCAGCCCTCTAGTGTCCGGGGAGCTGTTTTTT | CASSPLVSGELFF
TRBJ2-7 | . | TRBV11-1 | TRBD1 | TGTGCCAGCACCGAAAACAGGGGGGCCTCCTACGAGCAGTACTTC | CASTENRGASYEQYF
TRBJ2-5 | . | TRBV19 | TRBD1 | TGTGCCAGTAGTATGGGCAGGGGGTACGAGACCCAGTACTTC | CASSMGRGYETQYF
TRBJ1-5 | . | TRBV18 | . | TGTGCCAGCTCACCGGTACAGTCGGGGTCGCGCAATCAGCCCCAGCATTTT | CASSPVQSGSRNQPQHF
TRBJ1-1 | . | TRBV7-2 | . | TGTGCCAGCAGCTTGTTCGGAGAGAGCACTGAAGCTTTCTTT | CASSLFGESTEAFF
TRBJ2-7 | . | TRBV3-1/TRBV3-2 | . | TGTGCCAGCAGCCAGGGTCCGGGACAAGTCTACGAGCAGTACTTC | CASSQGPGQVYEQYF
TRBJ1-1 | . | TRBV18 | . | TGTGCCAGCTCACCACGACACGGGGCGGTCACTGAAGCTTTCTTT | CASSPRHGAVTEAFF
TRBJ2-7 | . | TRBV5-4 | TRBD2 | TGTGCCAGCAGCTTTCGGCTAGCGGGCTACCGGGACGAGCAGTACTTC | CASSFRLAGYRDEQYF
TRBJ2-1 | . | TRBV9 | TRBD1 | TGTGCCAGCAGCGCGGGACAGGGGCACAATGAGCAGTTCTTC | CASSAGQGHNEQFF
TRBJ2-3 | . | TRBV5-1 | TRBD2 | TGCGCCAGCAGCGAGACAACTAGCGGAAGCACAGATACGCAGTATTTT | CASSETTSGSTDTQYF
TRBJ1-3 | . | TRBV28 | . | TGTGCCAGCAGTTTGGTCTCCCGCTCTGGAAACACCATATATTTT | CASSLVSRSGNTIYF
TRBJ2-1 | few | TRBV29-1 | . | TGCAGCGTTGGGGAATCTGAGCAGTTCTTC | CSVGESEQFF
TRBJ2-3 | . | TRBV9 | . | TGTGCCAGCAGCGTAGCTATAACGCTCACAGATACGCAGTATTTT | CASSVAITLTDTQYF
TRBJ2-5 | . | TRBV18 | . | TGTGCCAGCTCACCACCGGCTGCGCGGGGCCAAGAGACCCAGTACTTC | CASSPPAARGQETQYF
TRBJ1-1 | . | TRBV15 | . | TGTGCCACCAGCAGTCCCCCCCCGGGCCCAAAGGGAGCTTTCTTT | CATSSPPPGPKGAFF
TRBJ1-2 | . | TRBV30 | . | TGTGCCTGGAGACTCTCCCCAGGTGGCTACACCTTC | CAWRLSPGGYTF
TRBJ2-1 | . | TRBV7-2 | TRBD1 | TGTGCCAGCAGCAGTGTAGGGGGCGCGCAGTTCTTC | CASSSVGGAQFF
TRBJ1-2 | . | TRBV4-2 | TRBD1 | TGTGCCAGCAGCACGGGACAGGAAGATGATGGCTACACCTTC | CASSTGQEDDGYTF
TRBJ2-1 | . | TRBV7-2 | TRBD2 | TGTGCCAGCAGCTTAGTTGCGGGGGAATCTGATGAGCAGTTCTTC | CASSLVAGESDEQFF
TRBJ2-7 | . | TRBV29-1 | . | TGCAGCGTTGAAGAAACTCAGGGTAACGAGCAGTACTTC | CSVEETQGNEQYF
TRBJ2-3 | . | TRBV4-1 | TRBD1 | TGCGCCAGCAGCCATACGACAGGGCTAGATACGCAGTATTTT | CASSHTTGLDTQYF
TRBJ2-2 | . | TRBV3-1/TRBV3-2 | . | TGTGCCAGCAGCCAAGATCTAGCCGGGGAGCTGTTTTTT | CASSQDLAGELFF
TRBJ1-5 | . | TRBV19 | . | TGTGCCAGTGGCGGGAGGGTAAGGGGCAATCAGCCCCAGCATTTT | CASGGRVRGNQPQHF
TRBJ2-3 | . | TRBV29-1 | . | TGCAGCGAGAAGCACAGCACAGATACGCAGTATTTT | CSEKHSTDTQYF
TRBJ1-6 | . | TRBV28 | TRBD1 | TGTGCCAGCAGTTGGGACAGGGCGAATAATTCACCCCTCCACTTT | CASSWDRANNSPLHF
TRBJ2-2 | . | TRBV6-5 | . | TGTGCCAGCAGTTCCCCGGGGACCGGGGAGCTGTTTTTT | CASSSPGTGELFF
TRBJ2-5 | . | TRBV18 | . | TGTGCCAGCTCACCCGGGGCGCAGACCCAGTACTTC | CASSPGAQTQYF
TRBJ2-5 | . | TRBV5-5 | . | TGTGCCAGCAGCAGACTAATAGGAAGCGAGACCCAGTACTTC | CASSRLIGSETQYF
TRBJ2-3 | . | TRBV25-1 | . | TGTGCCAGCAGTGACAGGGTAACAGATACGCAGTATTTT | CASSDRVTDTQYF
TRBJ2-7 | . | TRBV6-4 | . | TGTGCCAGCAGTGACTCAGGCCAGGGGGGACGCGAGCAGTACTTC | CASSDSGQGGREQYF
TRBJ2-1 | . | TRBV12-5 | TRBD2 | TGTGCTAGTGGTTTGGGGACTAGCGGGGCCTACAATGAGCAGTTCTTC | CASGLGTSGAYNEQFF
TRBJ2-3 | . | TRBV30 | . | TGTGCCTACAAAGTGCAGGGGATGGGGCCAGATACGCAGTATTTT | CAYKVQGMGPDTQYF
TRBJ1-2 | many | TRBV11-1 | . | TGTGCCAGCAGCCCGGGAAACTATGGCTACACCTTC | CASSPGNYGYTF
TRBJ2-7 | few | TRBV3-1/TRBV3-2 | . | TGTGCCAGCAGCCAAGATTCTACGGGGGCGTCGGAGAACTTC | CASSQDSTGASENF
TRBJ1-5 | . | TRBV4-1 | . | TGCGCCAGCAGCCAAGACCCGTTTAATCAGCCCCAGCATTTT | CASSQDPFNQPQHF
TRBJ1-1 | few | TRBV29-1 | . | TGCAGCGTTGTTTTCCAGATTGAAGCTTTCTTT | CSVVFQIEAFF
TRBJ1-2 | . | TRBV19 | . | TGTGCCAGTAGGATCGGACAGAACTATGGCTACACCTTC | CASRIGQNYGYTF
TRBJ2-1 | . | TRBV7-2 | TRBD2 | TGTGCCAGCAGCCTAGTGAGGGGAGGGAACAATGAGCAGTTCTTC | CASSLVRGGNNEQFF
TRBJ1-5 | . | TRBV6-2/TRBV6-3 | TRBD1 | TGTGCCAGCAGCCACGGGGACAGGGATTCTCAGCCCCAGCATTTT | CASSHGDRDSQPQHF
TRBJ2-5 | once | TRBV19 | TRBD1 | TGTGCCAGTAGTACGTCCGGGACAGGGGGGGAGACCCAGTACTTC | CASSTSGTGGETQYF
TRBJ2-7 | . | TRBV27 | . | TGTGCCAGCTTACGGGGAGCCTACGAGCAGTACTTC | CASLRGAYEQYF
TRBJ2-7 | . | TRBV3-1/TRBV3-2 | . | TGTGCCAGCAGCCCGCGGTCCTACGAGCAGTACTTC | CASSPRSYEQYF
TRBJ2-5 | . | TRBV12-5 | TRBD1 | TGTGCTAGTGGTTTGGGGACAGGGGGCCCACAAGAGACCCAGTACTTC | CASGLGTGGPQETQYF
TRBJ1-4 | . | TRBV5-5 | . | TGTGCCAGCAGCTTGCCCCGGGCAGGGATTAATGAAAAACTGTTTTTT | CASSLPRAGINEKLFF
TRBJ1-2 | . | TRBV4-3 | . | TGCGCCAGCAGCCAAGACATAAATACTGGTATCGACTATGGCTACACCTTC | CASSQDINTGIDYGYTF
TRBJ2-2 | . | TRBV6-5 | . | TGTGCCAGCGGGGGATCCAGGAACACCGGGGAGCTGTTTTTT | CASGGSRNTGELFF
TRBJ2-5 | . | TRBV3-1/TRBV3-2 | TRBD2 | TGTGCCAGCAGCCAAGGATTGGCTAGCGGGGTCGGGACCCAGTACTTC | CASSQGLASGVGTQYF
TRBJ2-3 | . | TRBV19 | . | TGTGCCAGTAAGGTCCAGGCAGCCACTAGCACAGATACGCAGTATTTT | CASKVQAATSTDTQYF
TRBJ1-4 | . | TRBV7-9 | TRBD1 | TGTGCCAGCAGCAGTGACAGGGACCCTGAAAAACTGTTTTTT | CASSSDRDPEKLFF
TRBJ1-5 | once | TRBV28 | TRBD1 | TGTGCCAGCAGTCCCGGACAGGGGCATCAGCCCCAGCATTTT | CASSPGQGHQPQHF
TRBJ2-6 | . | TRBV7-8 | . | TGTGCCAGCAGCTTAGGGCGGGGCTCTGGGGCCAACGTCCTGACTTTC | CASSLGRGSGANVLTF
TRBJ2-3 | . | TRBV6-2/TRBV6-3 | . | TGTGCCAGCAGTTACCGGGCCGGGGTGAGGTATTTT | CASSYRAGVRYF
TRBJ2-5 | . | TRBV9 | . | TGTGCCAGCAGCCAGTCACAGCAAGAGACCCAGTACTTC | CASSQSQQETQYF
TRBJ1-3 | . | TRBV5-1 | TRBD1 | TGCGCCAGCAGCTTCGCGGGACAGTCTGGAAACACCATATATTTT | CASSFAGQSGNTIYF
TRBJ2-3 | . | TRBV7-2 | TRBD1 | TGTGCCAGCAGCTGGGCGCCGGGACAGGGAATAGATACGCAGTATTTT | CASSWAPGQGIDTQYF
TRBJ1-1 | . | TRBV7-2 | TRBD1 | TGTGCCAGCAGCTTAGTAGCCCTCGGACAGGGGAACACTGAAGCTTTCTTT | CASSLVALGQGNTEAFF
TRBJ1-4 | . | TRBV3-1/TRBV3-2 | TRBD1 | TGTGCCAGCAGTCCGACAGGGGTTTTTGAAAAACTGTTTTTT | CASSPTGVFEKLFF
TRBJ2-7 | once | TRBV5-4 | TRBD2 | TGTGCCAGCAGCCCTAGCGGGGGAAACTACGAGCAGTACTTC | CASSPSGGNYEQYF